Shown below are 21 T cell receptor beta chains from a single sample sequenced in a study of CD4 T cells in relation to SARS-CoV-2 and coronaviruses. Their cognate antigens are unknown. Assay used: immunoSEQ multiplex PCR; TCRdb lists only in-frame clones, some missing. The sample carries tens of thousands of clones, about 80% recorded once. Sequenced: naive CD4+ T cells from PBMCs, cultured in vitro. Subset given: naive CD4+ T cells isolated by negative enrichment. The receptors here all came from an adult with COVID-19.

V gene TRBV3-1 (or the pseudogene TRBV3-2) combines with J gene TRBJ2-7; D remains ambiguous. Trimming left V 1 base short and J 4 bases short, with 8 bases between. The CDR3 contains 13 residues. The germline CDR1 and CDR2 sequences are LGHDT and YNNKEL (reference sequence). In DNA form, the CDR3 reads TGTGCCAGCAGCCAAGCCGTGGGATACGAGCAGTACTTC. Its protein is CASSQAVGYEQYF.

DNA for the CDR3: TGTGCCAGCAACCTACAGGGAGCCTACAATGAGCAGTTCTTC. Its translation is CASNLQGAYNEQFF. J is TRBJ2-1 and V is TRBV5-5, with D tentatively TRBD1 (6 bases). V gave up 6 bases and J gave up 2 bases, with 12 bases separating them. In germline, CDR1 is SGHKS, CDR2 YYEKEE (reference sequence). This CDR3 contains 14 residues. The full variable domain, completed using reference TRBV5-5 and TRBJ2-1, is DAGVTQSPTHLIKTRGQQVTLRCSPISGHKSVSWYQQVLGQGPQFIFQYYEKEERGRGNFPDRFSARQFPNYSSELNVNALLLGDSALYLCASNLQGAYNEQFFGPGTRLTVL.

The chain is built from TRBV1 and TRBJ2-7; TRBD2, the table's D call, was not compared with the DNA. TRBV1 corresponds to a pseudogene. CDR3 size: 19 residues. The CDR3 here is CTSSQDDLSKREATYEQYF. The CDR3 DNA follows: TGCACCAGCAGCCAAGATGATCTCTCCAAACGGGAGGCCACCTACGAGCAGTACTTC.

In its sample, this clone was seen a few times. The chain uses TRBV12-3 or TRBV12-4 and TRBJ1-1; no definite D call. This CDR3 is built from 13 residues. V dropped 5 bases and J dropped 0 bases, with 7 bases sitting between them. CDR3 nucleotides: TGTGCCAGCAGTCCTGCAATGAACACTGAAGCTTTCTTT. It translates to CASSPAMNTEAFF.

The rearrangement uses TRBV18 and TRBJ2-2; D unresolved. Between the trimmed V and J ends, which lost 5 bases and 4 bases, there was a span of 11 bases. From germline, CDR1 is KGHSH and CDR2 LQKENI. This CDR3 is built from 14 residues. The CDR3 spells CASSTEFSTGELFF. The CDR3 coding sequence is TGTGCCAGCTCAACGGAGTTCAGCACCGGGGAGCTGTTTTTT.

This clone was recorded only once. J is TRBJ2-3 and V is TRBV24-1; D possibly matches TRBD1 or TRBD2 (5 bases each). The CDR3 consists of 18 residues. Germline CDR1 and CDR2: KGHDR and SFDVKD. The ends were cut back, 1 base at V and 5 bases at J, with 21 bases in the middle. CDR3 DNA sequence: TGTGCCACCAGTGATTTTTTGGGGCGGGCTATGACGGAAGATACGCAGTATTTT. This encodes CATSDFLGRAMTEDTQYF.

The genes are TRBV11-2 and TRBJ1-1; D is unclear. CDR1 and CDR2 (germline): SGHAT, FQNNGV. V was clipped by 6 bases and J by 4 bases, with 18 bases between them. This CDR3 has 15 amino acids. The CDR3 protein is CASRQNRAPPTEAFF. CDR3 nucleotides: TGTGCCAGCAGACAGAATCGGGCCCCCCCCACTGAAGCTTTCTTT. Drawing the rest from reference TRBV11-2 and TRBJ1-1, the complete variable domain is EAGVAQSPRYKIIEKRQSVAFWCNPISGHATLYWYQQILGQGPKLLIQFQNNGVVDDSQLPKDRFSAERLKGVDSTLKIQPAKLEDSAVYLCASRQNRAPPTEAFFGQGTRLTVV.

The sample holds a few counts of this clone. CDR3 sequence reads: CASTMLGAEQPQHF. In nucleotides, the CDR3 is TGTGCCAGCACTATGTTAGGGGCGGAGCAGCCCCAGCATTTT. The chain links TRBV2 to TRBJ1-5; a weak D match, TRBD1 (5 bases). The CDR3 is 14 amino acids. Germline V gene lookup returns CDR1 SNHLY and CDR2 FYNNEI. The V end was cut by 7 bases, the J end by 7 bases, with 17 bases between.

This sequence joins TRBV3-1 (or the pseudogene TRBV3-2) and TRBJ1-1; D gene uncertain. The germline gives CDR1 LGHDT, CDR2 YNNKEL (reference sequence). V dropped 2 bases and J dropped 12 bases, with 13 bases sitting between them. The CDR3 totals 12 residues. The CDR3 reads CASSQIDLNPFF. Written as DNA, the CDR3 is TGTGCCAGCAGCCAAATAGACCTGAATCCTTTCTTT.

The chain recombines TRBV10-3 with TRBJ1-2; 7 bases map to TRBD1. Trimming took 4 bases from V and 3 from J; bases not matched to a gene: 5. Germline CDR1 and CDR2: ENHRY and SYGVKD. This CDR3 spans 14 amino acids. The CDR3 DNA reads TGTGCCATCAGTGGAACCGGGACAGACTATGGCTACACCTTC. Its translation is CAISGTGTDYGYTF.

This rearrangement joins TRBV28 to TRBJ2-7, with 8 nucleotides matching TRBD1. Germline CDR1 and CDR2: MDHEN and SYDVKM. V was pared by 7 bases and J by 3 bases, with 5 bases of the junction left unmatched. This CDR3 has 13 residues. The CDR3 DNA reads TGTGCCAGCATCGGGACAGGCTACTACGAGCAGTACTTC. Protein: CASIGTGYYEQYF.

The chain combines TRBV7-2 with TRBJ1-1; D unclear. Trimming pared 5 bases from V and 4 bases from J, leaving 14 bases between. This CDR3 spans 14 amino acids. Germline values: CDR1 SGHTA, CDR2 FQGNSA. This CDR3 is CASSLGPGITEAFF. The CDR3 bases are TGTGCCAGCAGCCTAGGGCCGGGAATCACTGAAGCTTTCTTT.

This chain links TRBV28 with TRBJ2-7, with 10 bases that match TRBD2. From germline, CDR1 is MDHEN and CDR2 SYDVKM. The ends lost 6 bases at V and 12 bases at J; junction bases unmatched: 14. The CDR3 spans 14 residues. The CDR3 coding sequence is TGTGCCAGCAGACCGGGACTAGCGCTGTCTGTGGGGTACTTC. Translated: CASRPGLALSVGYF.

This clone was detected only once. The rearrangement joins TRBV2 to TRBJ2-7; the D gene could be TRBD1 or TRBD2 (5 bases each). Trimming stripped 6 bases from V and 4 bases from J, with 13 bases between. The V gene's germline CDR1 is SNHLY and CDR2 FYNNEI. The CDR3 runs to 13 residues. The CDR3, as DNA: TGTGCCAGCAGGTGGGACGTGGGGTACGAGCAGTACTTC. Amino acid sequence: CASRWDVGYEQYF.

The chain links TRBV6-6 to TRBJ2-3; 8 bases align to TRBD2. Germline lookup yields CDR1 MNHNY and CDR2 SVGAGI (reference sequence). The junction had 10 bases not matched to a gene; V was cut back by 0 bases and J by 8 bases. The CDR3 is made up of 16 amino acids. CDR3 nucleotides: TGTGCCAGCAGTTACTCGAGTCCGGCGGGAGGAGGTACGCAGTATTTT. Protein: CASSYSSPAGGGTQYF.

The gene calls are TRBV28 and TRBJ2-5; D is ambiguous. This CDR3 region has 15 residues. Trimming cost V 5 bases and J 5 bases, with 18 bases left between them. Germline CDR1 is MDHEN and CDR2 is SYDVKM. The CDR3 loop reads CASSPRSVGLETQYF. The CDR3 region has the DNA TGTGCCAGCAGTCCCCGGAGCGTTGGTTTGGAGACCCAGTACTTC.

The V gene is TRBV28, the J gene TRBJ2-1, with TRBD2 matching over 11 bases. With V trimmed by 1 base and J by 2 bases, 4 bases remained unmatched. CDR1 and CDR2 (germline): MDHEN, SYDVKM. CDR3 size: 17 residues. CDR3 in amino acids: CASSLSISGRAYNEQFF. The CDR3 nucleotides are TGTGCCAGCAGTTTATCAATTAGCGGGAGGGCCTACAATGAGCAGTTCTTC.

The genes are TRBV5-1 and TRBJ2-7; tentative D call: TRBD2 (5 bases). The germline CDR1 and CDR2 sequences are SGHRS and YFSETQ. The V end lost 0 bases, the J end lost 0 bases, and 7 bases lay between the germline ends. This CDR3 is built from 14 residues. CDR3 in amino acids: CASSLEGSSYEQYF. In nucleotides, the CDR3 is TGCGCCAGCAGCTTGGAAGGGAGCTCCTACGAGCAGTACTTC.

The rearrangement joins TRBV4-1 to TRBJ2-7; unclear D gene. Trimming removed 1 base from V and 5 bases from J, with 9 bases in between. Germline V lookup: CDR1 MGHRA, CDR2 YSYEKL. The CDR3 sequence is 13 residues long. CDR3 sequence reads: CASSQVVANEQYF. The CDR3 nucleotides read TGCGCCAGCAGCCAAGTAGTGGCCAACGAGCAGTACTTC.

This rearrangement joins TRBV24-1 to TRBJ2-2; either TRBD1 or TRBD2 may supply D (5 bases each). This CDR3 contains 15 residues. Trimming pared 4 bases from V and 4 bases from J, leaving 12 bases between. Looked up from germline, CDR1 is KGHDR and CDR2 is SFDVKD. The DNA of the CDR3 is TGTGCCACCAGTGACCCAGCGGACACCACCGGGGAGCTGTTTTTT. Translating gives CATSDPADTTGELFF.

The chain combines TRBV6-4 with TRBJ2-2, with 8 bases that match TRBD1. The junction had 4 bases not matched to a gene; V was cut back by 6 bases and J by 4 bases. Germline loops: CDR1 MRHNA, CDR2 SNTAGT. The CDR3 has 14 amino acids. CDR3 in DNA: TGTGCCAGCAGGAGGGACAGGAGCACCGGGGAGCTGTTTTTT. It translates to CASRRDRSTGELFF.